A selection of T cell receptor beta chains follows, all from one sample in a study of cytomegalovirus exposure and HLA in healthy donors. Using immunoSEQ multiplex PCR, the repertoire was profiled, and TCRdb retains in-frame clones only, with some absent. The table lists about 110,000 clones, around 85% of them singletons. What was sequenced was PBMCs. The source of these receptors is a woman between 18 and 29 years old in good health and CMV-seronegative. CDR3s include the opening cysteine and the closing phenylalanine or tryptophan. The D gene is left open where the match is weak. Some rows mark clone size as missing; the rest say once, few, many or name a class of expanded clone.

v_gene	j_gene	len	d_gene	abundance	CDR3nt	CDR3aa
TRBV30	TRBJ1-1	11	-	-	TGTGCCTGGAACCTAAACACTGAAGCTTTCTTT	CAWNLNTEAFF
TRBV4-1	TRBJ1-1	14	TRBD1	-	TGCGCCAGCAGCCAGGGGGACAGGAACACTGAAGCTTTCTTT	CASSQGDRNTEAFF
TRBV7-8	TRBJ1-5	12	-	-	TGTGCCAGCAGCTTGGGCCCGGGACCCCAGCATTTT	CASSLGPGPQHF
TRBV27	TRBJ2-1	14	TRBD1	-	TGTGCCAGCAGTCGACAGGGGTCCTACAATGAGCAGTTCTTC	CASSRQGSYNEQFF
TRBV6-5	TRBJ1-2	14	TRBD1	-	TGTGCCAGCCTGGACAGGGGTTCGAACTATGGCTACACCTTC	CASLDRGSNYGYTF
TRBV4-1	TRBJ1-6	15	TRBD1	-	TGCGCCAGCAGCCAGTTGACAGGGAAAAATTCACCCCTCCACTTT	CASSQLTGKNSPLHF
TRBV4-2	TRBJ2-1	16	TRBD2	many	TGTGCCAGCAGCCCCCAGACTAGCGGGGGGGTGGATGAGCAGTTCTTC	CASSPQTSGGVDEQFF
TRBV7-7	TRBJ2-5	16	TRBD2	once	TGTGCCAGCAGCTTAGGGCTAGCGGGGGACCAAGAGACCCAGTACTTC	CASSLGLAGDQETQYF
TRBV7-6	TRBJ2-1	15	TRBD2	-	TGTGCCAGCAGCCTGACCCCCGGGACTACCAATGAGCAGTTCTTC	CASSLTPGTTNEQFF
TRBV11-2	TRBJ2-7	16	-	-	TGTGCCAGCAGCTTAGTTGGCGGGGTTAGCTCCTACGAGCAGTACTTC	CASSLVGGVSSYEQYF
TRBV6-1	TRBJ2-2	17	TRBD1	-	TGTGCCAGCAGTGATATAAACAGGGGGCCCCCCACCGGGGAGCTGTTTTTT	CASSDINRGPPTGELFF
TRBV28	TRBJ1-5	14	TRBD1	-	TGTGCCAGCAGTTCTACAGGGGGAAAACAGCCCCAGCATTTT	CASSSTGGKQPQHF
TRBV6-4	TRBJ1-2	15	-	-	TGTGCCAGCGAATCCTCAGGGAAACGGAACTATGGCTACACCTTC	CASESSGKRNYGYTF
TRBV13	TRBJ1-1	12	-	-	TGTGCCAAGGGCGGCCAGGGAACTGAAGCTTTCTTT	CAKGGQGTEAFF
TRBV28	TRBJ2-1	15	-	-	TGTGCCAGCAGCCCGGCGGGGAGCTCCTACAATGAGCAGTTCTTC	CASSPAGSSYNEQFF
TRBV9	TRBJ1-2	14	-	-	TGTGCCAGCAGCGTAGACAGCTTCCTCTATGGCTACACCTTC	CASSVDSFLYGYTF
TRBV9	TRBJ2-3	16	-	-	TGTGCCAGCAGCGTAGAGAACGGGGGTAGCACAGATACGCAGTATTTT	CASSVENGGSTDTQYF
TRBV7-3	TRBJ1-2	14	-	few	TGTGCCAGCAGCTTAACAGGGGAATCCGCTGGCTACACCTTC	CASSLTGESAGYTF
TRBV18	TRBJ1-4	15	TRBD1	-	TGTGCCAGCTCAGAACTCCGGGACAGCGATGAAAAACTGTTTTTT	CASSELRDSDEKLFF
TRBV27	TRBJ2-7	13	TRBD2	few	TGTGCCAGCAGACTAGCGGGTATTACGGAGCAGTACTTC	CASRLAGITEQYF
TRBV5-1	TRBJ2-2	16	TRBD1	-	TGCGCCAGCAGCGCCGCCGGGACAGCTTCGACCGGGGAGCTGTTTTTT	CASSAAGTASTGELFF
TRBV11-2	TRBJ2-2	18	-	-	TGTGCCAGCAGCCCCATTTTCCGACAGACCGCGAACACCGGGGAGCTGTTTTTT	CASSPIFRQTANTGELFF
TRBV28	TRBJ2-7	14	TRBD1	-	TGTGCCAGCAGTTTCAGGGGGTACTCCTACGAGCAGTACTTC	CASSFRGYSYEQYF
TRBV25-1	TRBJ1-1	15	-	-	TGTGCCAGCAGTGAAAGCACAGGACCGAACACTGAAGCTTTCTTT	CASSESTGPNTEAFF
TRBV13	TRBJ1-4	13	-	-	TGTGCCAGCAGCCTTACAGTTAATGAAAAACTGTTTTTT	CASSLTVNEKLFF
TRBV28	TRBJ2-3	14	TRBD2	-	TGTGCCAGCAGTTCGGCGGGGGGCCCCCGCGCGCAGTATTTT	CASSSAGGPRAQYF
TRBV4-1	TRBJ1-2	14	-	-	TGCGCCAGCAGCCGAGGCGGGTCTAACTATGGCTACACCTTC	CASSRGGSNYGYTF
TRBV5-1	TRBJ2-1	16	TRBD2	-	TGCGCCAGCAGCTTGTCCGGGACTAGCGACTACAATGAGCAGTTCTTC	CASSLSGTSDYNEQFF